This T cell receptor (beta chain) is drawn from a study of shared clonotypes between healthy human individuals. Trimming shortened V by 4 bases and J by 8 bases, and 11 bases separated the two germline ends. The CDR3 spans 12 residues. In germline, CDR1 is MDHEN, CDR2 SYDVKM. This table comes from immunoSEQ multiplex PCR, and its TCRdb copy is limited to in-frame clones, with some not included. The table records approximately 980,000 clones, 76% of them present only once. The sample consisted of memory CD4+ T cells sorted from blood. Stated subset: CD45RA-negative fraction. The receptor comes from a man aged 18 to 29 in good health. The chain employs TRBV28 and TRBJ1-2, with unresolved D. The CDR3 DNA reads TGTGCCAGCAGTTCACCCGTGTGGGGCTACACCTTC. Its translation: CASSSPVWGYTF.